This entry concerns a single TCR beta chain. The antigen is undetermined. The junction departs from the called germline gene at one end, perhaps through a read error. This specimen comes from a study of T-cell reconstitution after alpha-beta-depleted transplantation in children. General observations from the study: After transplant, at about two months, alpha-beta T cells were reportedly derived from several hundred expanded graft clones. T-cell counts and diversity at one year post-transplant came mainly from newly produced T cells.

Unique molecular identifiers were used to barcode this TCRbeta library. In TCRdb, the PCR reads were re-called with MiXCR into one record per CDR3 protein. Among about 19,000 distinct CDR3 sequences, 13% were seen once, and the ten largest hold 35%. This CDR3 region has 19 residues. Germline V gene data show CDR1 as LNHDA and CDR2 as SQIVND (reference sequence). The sequence derives from a female patient aged 2 to 10 who had a stem cell transplant for congenital amegakaryocytic thrombocytopenia, so the T cells may come from the graft donor. The starting material was PBMCs, mostly from graft donor cells, obtained 60 days after TCRalphabeta/CD19-depleted stem cell transplant. The genes are TRBV19 and TRBJ1-1; a possible D gene is TRBD1 (6 bases). The DNA for the CDR3 is TGTGCCAGTAGTGTAGATCCGGGACACCGGGACGCCATGAACACTGAAGCTTTCTTT. Protein: CASSVDPGHRDAMNTEAFF.